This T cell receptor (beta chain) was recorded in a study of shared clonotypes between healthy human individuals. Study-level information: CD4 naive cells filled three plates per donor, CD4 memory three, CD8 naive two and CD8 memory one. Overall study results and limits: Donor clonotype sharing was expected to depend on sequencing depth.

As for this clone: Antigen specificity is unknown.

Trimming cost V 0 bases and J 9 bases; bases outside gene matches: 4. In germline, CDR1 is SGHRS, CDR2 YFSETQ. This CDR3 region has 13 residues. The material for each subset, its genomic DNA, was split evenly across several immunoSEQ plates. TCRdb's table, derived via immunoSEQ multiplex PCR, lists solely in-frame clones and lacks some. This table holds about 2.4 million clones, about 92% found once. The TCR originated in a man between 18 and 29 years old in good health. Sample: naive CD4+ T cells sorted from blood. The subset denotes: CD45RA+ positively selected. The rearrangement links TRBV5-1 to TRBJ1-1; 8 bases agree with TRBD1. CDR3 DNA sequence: TGCGCCAGCAGCTTGGATGGACAGGGTAAAGCTTTCTTT. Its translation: CASSLDGQGKAFF. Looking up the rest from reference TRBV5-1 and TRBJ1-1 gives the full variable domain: KAGVTQTPRYLIKTRGQQVTLSCSPISGHRSVSWYQQTPGQGLQFLFEYFSETQRNKGNFPGRFSGRQFSNSRSEMNVSTLELGDSALYLCASSLDGQGKAFFGQGTRLTVV.